This is a list of T cell receptor beta chains from one sample in a study of CD8 T cells in ankylosing spondylitis. MiXCR, applied by TCRdb to the 5' RACE reads, yields one record per CDR3 protein. The table records roughly 280,000 distinct CDR3 sequences, around 18% of them present only once. Sequencing was carried out using blood, either unsorted or a sorted T cell fraction (not recorded which). The receptor source for this set is a male donor with ankylosing spondylitis or in good health (not recorded which). CDR3s include the opening cysteine and the closing phenylalanine or tryptophan. The order of the fields is V gene, clone size, J gene, D gene, CDR3 DNA, CDR3 protein. A D gene is named only where the DNA matches it firmly. The size of a clone is reported for some rows only, either as once, few or many, or as a class for expanded clones.

v_call: TRBV6-2/TRBV6-3
clone_size: few
j_call: TRBJ2-5
d_call: .
cdr3_nt: TGTGCCAGCAGTACCTCTCGCGTGAAAGAGACCCAGTACTTC
cdr3_aa: CASSTSRVKETQYF

v_call: TRBV12-3/TRBV12-4
clone_size: many
j_call: TRBJ2-1
d_call: .
cdr3_nt: TGTGCCAGCAGTTTTGGCAGCTCCTACAATGAGCAGTTCTTC
cdr3_aa: CASSFGSSYNEQFF

v_call: TRBV5-1
clone_size: .
j_call: TRBJ2-1
d_call: .
cdr3_nt: TGCGCCAGCAGCTTGGAGCTAGCAGCCATTGAGCAGTTCTTC
cdr3_aa: CASSLELAAIEQFF

v_call: TRBV5-1
clone_size: few
j_call: TRBJ1-5
d_call: TRBD1
cdr3_nt: TGCGCCAGCAGTCCCCAGGGGGCGACCAATCAGCCCCAGCATTTT
cdr3_aa: CASSPQGATNQPQHF

v_call: TRBV7-9
clone_size: .
j_call: TRBJ2-1
d_call: TRBD2
cdr3_nt: TGTGCCAGCACCGGACCGGGAGGAGAGTACAATGAGCAGTTCTTC
cdr3_aa: CASTGPGGEYNEQFF

v_call: TRBV29-1
clone_size: many
j_call: TRBJ2-2
d_call: TRBD1
cdr3_nt: TGCAGCGTGGACAGGGGGGCCACCGGGGAGCTGTTTTTT
cdr3_aa: CSVDRGATGELFF

v_call: TRBV20-1
clone_size: .
j_call: TRBJ1-5
d_call: .
cdr3_nt: TGCAGTGCCATAAGCCCCCGGGGGCAGCCCCAGCATTTT
cdr3_aa: CSAISPRGQPQHF

v_call: TRBV20-1
clone_size: .
j_call: TRBJ1-5
d_call: .
cdr3_nt: TGCAGTGCTAGGCAGGGGACTCAGCCCCAGCATTTT
cdr3_aa: CSARQGTQPQHF

v_call: TRBV7-3
clone_size: .
j_call: TRBJ2-1
d_call: TRBD1
cdr3_nt: TGTGCCAGCAGCCCAACAGGACAGGGGGGGTACAATGAGCAGTTCTTC
cdr3_aa: CASSPTGQGGYNEQFF

v_call: TRBV29-1
clone_size: few
j_call: TRBJ2-1
d_call: .
cdr3_nt: TGCAGCGTTGAAGGAAGGGTAACGAACAATGAGCAGTTCTTC
cdr3_aa: CSVEGRVTNNEQFF

v_call: TRBV5-1
clone_size: once
j_call: TRBJ2-3
d_call: .
cdr3_nt: TGCGCCAGCGCCAATGAGGGAACACGAGATACGCAGTATTTT
cdr3_aa: CASANEGTRDTQYF

v_call: TRBV28
clone_size: few
j_call: TRBJ2-5
d_call: .
cdr3_nt: TGTGCCAGGCCCGGGACTTTACAAGAGACCCAGTACTTC
cdr3_aa: CARPGTLQETQYF

v_call: TRBV5-1
clone_size: many
j_call: TRBJ1-1
d_call: .
cdr3_nt: TGCGCCAGCAGCTTTGTCCTGGGGGCTAACGAGAACACTGAAGCTTTCTTT
cdr3_aa: CASSFVLGANENTEAFF

v_call: TRBV9
clone_size: .
j_call: TRBJ2-2
d_call: .
cdr3_nt: TGTGCCAGCAGCGTATTTGCAGGGGCAGACACCGGGGAGCTGTTTTTT
cdr3_aa: CASSVFAGADTGELFF

v_call: TRBV29-1
clone_size: many
j_call: TRBJ2-2
d_call: .
cdr3_nt: TGCAGCGTTCCTCATTACACCGGGGAGCTGTTTTTT
cdr3_aa: CSVPHYTGELFF

v_call: TRBV7-9
clone_size: .
j_call: TRBJ2-5
d_call: .
cdr3_nt: TGTGCCAGCAGCCCACAGGGCCCAGAGACCCAGTACTTC
cdr3_aa: CASSPQGPETQYF

v_call: TRBV6-1
clone_size: few
j_call: TRBJ2-1
d_call: .
cdr3_nt: TGTGCCAGCAGTAGCCCCCGGATGGGAAATGAGCAGTTCTTC
cdr3_aa: CASSSPRMGNEQFF

v_call: TRBV9
clone_size: few
j_call: TRBJ2-2
d_call: .
cdr3_nt: TGTGCCAGCAGCGTAGCCGGGATGCAGGGAAACACCGGGGAGCTGTTTTTT
cdr3_aa: CASSVAGMQGNTGELFF

v_call: TRBV28
clone_size: .
j_call: TRBJ2-2
d_call: .
cdr3_nt: TGTGCCAGCAGCGTAGACAGCCACGCGAACACCGGGGAGCTGTTTTTT
cdr3_aa: CASSVDSHANTGELFF

v_call: TRBV12-3/TRBV12-4
clone_size: many
j_call: TRBJ2-5
d_call: TRBD2
cdr3_nt: TGTGCCAGCAGTTTCGAGACTAGCGGGGGTTCCCAAGAGACCCAGTACTTC
cdr3_aa: CASSFETSGGSQETQYF

v_call: TRBV6-5
clone_size: .
j_call: TRBJ1-2
d_call: .
cdr3_nt: TGTGCCAGCAGTTACGGGGGGCAGGTTGGCTACACCTTC
cdr3_aa: CASSYGGQVGYTF

v_call: TRBV7-2
clone_size: .
j_call: TRBJ2-1
d_call: TRBD2
cdr3_nt: TGTGCCAGCAGCCTAAGCCAGGGACTAGCGGGGTTTGAGGGGCAGTTCTTC
cdr3_aa: CASSLSQGLAGFEGQFF

v_call: TRBV5-1
clone_size: few
j_call: TRBJ1-2
d_call: TRBD1
cdr3_nt: TGCGCCAGCAGCTCGACAGGGGCTGGGAACTATGGCTACACCTTC
cdr3_aa: CASSSTGAGNYGYTF